This TCR beta chain was sequenced in a study of blood T cells in healthy people across ages. Peripheral blood was drawn, ten milliliters per donor. Researchers isolated at least 6 million PBMCs per sample. A second PCR of about 7 to 11 cycles used a sample-barcoded 5' primer and a J-beta primer mix. TCRdb reprocessed the 5' RACE reads via MiXCR and lists one record per CDR3 protein. The table lists 1.5 million to 2 million distinct CDR3 sequences, roughly 43% of them singletons. Germline V gene data show CDR1 as SGHAT and CDR2 as FQNNGV. The V gene lost 3 bases and the J gene lost 3 bases, with 8 bases spanning the gap. The CDR3 spans 14 residues.

The TCR comes from a human donor in good health. The sample consisted of blood. This chain connects TRBV11-2 to TRBJ2-2; D not resolved. The DNA for the CDR3 is TGTGCCAGCAGCTTTGACTCTTACACCGGGGAGCTGTTTTTT. This gives the protein CASSFDSYTGELFF.